In this sample, the clone carrying this T cell receptor (beta chain) turned up many times. This entry comes from a study of naive and memory T cell subsets. Germline V gene sequence: CDR1 LGHDT, CDR2 YNNKEL (reference sequence). The CDR3 has 15 residues. Losses at the gene ends were 2 bases for V and 1 base for J; bases not matched to a gene: 4. The SP2 primer and nested alpha and beta constant region primers amplified ligated cDNA in four rounds. TCRdb used MiXCR to reprocess the 5' RACE reads, holding one entry per CDR3 protein. The table has more than 50,000 distinct CDR3 sequences, more than 6% seen once. A UMI-containing oligonucleotide was joined by 3' ligation to the TCR cDNA template. Adult healthy volunteers gave 2.5 ml peripheral blood for whole-blood RNA.

The clonotype comes from a female donor in good health. The gene calls are TRBV3-1 and TRBJ1-1; TRBD1 matches 7 bases. The CDR3 bases are TGTGCCAGCAGCCAATTGGGACAGACGAACACTGAAGCTTTCTTT. Translating gives CASSQLGQTNTEAFF.